This T cell receptor (beta chain) was identified during a study of identical twins. Notes on the study in general: Memory repertoires showed no such pattern, whereas abundant cord blood beta clonotypes carried fewer insertions.

Each donor was a healthy Caucasian. The CDR3 loop spans 15 amino acids. V dropped 6 bases and J dropped 6 bases, with 19 bases sitting between them. CDR1 is MNHNS and CDR2 is SASEGT in the germline V gene. MiXCR, applied by TCRdb to the 5' RACE reads, yields one record per CDR3 protein. The sample lists approximately 470,000 distinct CDR3 sequences; 14% were seen once. Regarding this clonotype: Its antigen is still unknown.

In addition, the sample was reused for a study of yellow fever vaccine responses in identical twins.

The chain carries TRBV6-1 and TRBJ2-3; D might be TRBD1 or TRBD2, each matching 5 bases. Material for sequencing was CD4+ T cells sorted from blood. This clonotype was sampled from a woman aged 18-29 years in good health. CDR3 region: CASSPGTSRGDTQYF. The CDR3 nucleotides read TGTGCCAGCAGCCCTGGGACCTCACGAGGGGATACGCAGTATTTT.